The 9 T cell receptor beta chains below all came from one sample that was sequenced in a study of cytotoxic CD8 clonotypes in ibrutinib-treated CLL (dated by TCRdb to about 2021). Receptor libraries were prepared by the immunoSEQ multiplex PCR assay. TCRdb mirrors the immuneACCESS table, restricted to in-frame sequences. Some clones are absent from its copies; in checked studies, under half trace to an unresolved V gene, and the reason for the others is unknown. The sample profile shows about 35,000 clones; about two thirds of them were found once. The ten largest clones capture 16% of the sample. In the paper's terms, the time point label means: progressive disease on ibrutinib. Source: PBMCs, taken at disease progression, from a patient treated with ibrutinib. These receptors originate from a human donor with chronic lymphocytic leukemia.

The rearrangement links TRBV7-9 to TRBJ1-2; tentative D call: TRBD1 (6 bases). The CDR3 spans 13 residues. V was pared by 5 bases and J by 6 bases, with 13 bases between. Germline lookup yields CDR1 SEHNR and CDR2 FQNEAQ (reference sequence). The CDR3 loop reads CASSRWGANGYTF. The DNA for the CDR3 is TGTGCCAGCAGCCGTTGGGGGGCTAATGGCTACACCTTC.

The V gene is TRBV6-5, the J gene TRBJ1-4, with a tentative D call TRBD1 (5 bases). V lost 7 bases, J lost 5 bases, and 14 bases lay in between. Germline assignment: CDR1 MNHEY and CDR2 SVGAGI. The CDR3 sequence is 14 residues long. The CDR3 loop reads CASTLDKTNEKLFF. Here the CDR3 DNA reads TGTGCCAGCACCCTGGACAAAACCAATGAAAAACTGTTTTTT.

The chain uses TRBV5-5 and TRBJ2-3; 8 bases match TRBD2. The germline gives CDR1 SGHKS, CDR2 YYEKEE (reference sequence). Losses at the gene ends were 4 bases for V and 0 bases for J; bases not matched to a gene: 4. The CDR3 covers 15 residues. Here the CDR3 reads CASSLTSASTDTQYF. CDR3 bases: TGTGCCAGCAGCCTGACTAGCGCTAGCACAGATACGCAGTATTTT.

This rearrangement joins TRBV7-8 to TRBJ1-5; the D gene is possibly TRBD1 (6 bases). The V gene's germline CDR1 is SGHVS and CDR2 FQNEAQ. Trimming took off 7 bases at V and 2 bases at J, with 18 bases between the two ends. CDR3 size: 16 residues. DNA for the CDR3: TGTGCCAGCAACAATTTGGGGGGGCGCGGCAATCAGCCCCAGCATTTT. Residues: CASNNLGGRGNQPQHF. The complete variable domain, with remaining parts taken from reference TRBV7-8 and TRBJ1-5, reads GAGVSQSPRYKVAKRGQDVALRCDPISGHVSLFWYQQALGQGPEFLTYFQNEAQLDKSGLPSDRFFAERPEGSVSTLKIQRTQQEDSAVYLCASNNLGGRGNQPQHFGDGTRLSIL.

The chain joins TRBV29-1 to TRBJ2-7; D not certain. The CDR3 is 12 amino acids. The V and J ends lost 3 bases and 0 bases respectively, with 6 bases between them. Germline CDR1 reads SQVTM; CDR2 reads ANQGSEA. The CDR3 coding sequence is TGCAGCGTTGAGAGCTGCTCCTACGAGCAGTACTTC. Protein product: CSVESCSYEQYF.

This clone has just one count. This chain joins TRBV27 and TRBJ2-3; 8 bases fit TRBD1. V shed 5 bases and J 4 bases; nucleotides not matched to a gene: 5. CDR1 MNHEY and CDR2 SMNVEV come from the germline V gene (reference sequence). The CDR3 totals 14 residues. The CDR3 DNA is TGTGCCAGCAGTACTTGGACAGGGTCAGATACGCAGTATTTT. Its translation: CASSTWTGSDTQYF.

The CDR3: CASSIGDIQYF. The CDR3 DNA follows: TGTGCCAGTAGTATAGGGGACATTCAGTACTTC. This sequence joins TRBV19 and TRBJ2-4; D is unclear. Between the trimmed V and J ends, which lost 1 base and 8 bases, there was a span of 3 bases. The CDR3 totals 11 residues. Germline-derived CDR1 and CDR2 are LNHDA and SQIVND (reference sequence).

This rearrangement joins TRBV18 to TRBJ1-3, with D unclear. Germline V CDR1 and CDR2: KGHSH, LQKENI. Trimming took off 4 bases at V and 0 bases at J, with 1 base between the two ends. CDR3 length: 12 amino acids. CDR3 region: CASSHSGNTIYF. CDR3 sequence (DNA): TGTGCCAGCTCACACTCTGGAAACACCATATATTTT.

Within the sample, this clone is medium-sized. Within the sample, other DNA sequences also encode this same CDR3. The chain uses TRBV6-5 and TRBJ1-1; 7 nucleotides align to TRBD1. Per the germline V gene, CDR1 is MNHEY and CDR2 is SVGAGI. The CDR3 runs to 15 residues. Trimming at V came to 0 bases and at J to 5 bases, leaving 6 bases not matched to a gene. The CDR3 region is CASSYSPGGDTEAFF. The CDR3 coding sequence is TGTGCCAGCAGTTACTCTCCAGGGGGTGATACTGAAGCTTTCTTT.